This is a list of T cell receptor beta chains from one sample in a study of blood T cell repertoires in COVID-19. Profiled with immunoSEQ multiplex PCR; TCRdb holds only in-frame clones, not every one. The repertoire holds roughly 310,000 clones, with roughly nine tenths as singletons. Sequencing used PBMCs or T cells enriched from blood (not recorded which). These receptors all stem from a man between 60 and 70 years old who had recovered from COVID-19. CDR3s include the opening cysteine and the closing phenylalanine or tryptophan. D genes are given only for firm matches. Clone size is shown for a subset of rows, as once, few, many or a class of expanded clone.

TGTGCCAGCTCCCAAACCGGGGACTCCCTCGCGCAGTATTTT	CASSQTGDSLAQYF	TRBV18	TRBJ2-3	.	.
TGCGCCAGCAGCCAAGACAATGTAGCAGGGGCTGAAGCTTTCTTT	CASSQDNVAGAEAFF	TRBV4-3	TRBJ1-1	.	.
TGTGCCAGCAGCGTAAGCGGGACTAGCGGGAGAGGGGGGACCCAGTACTTC	CASSVSGTSGRGGTQYF	TRBV9	TRBJ2-5	TRBD2	.
TGTGCCAGCAGCTTAGGGGGCGAGAGCTCCTACAATGAGCAGTTCTTC	CASSLGGESSYNEQFF	TRBV7-2	TRBJ2-1	.	.
TGTGCCAGCAGCTCGCGCGAAAATGAAAAACTGTTTTTT	CASSSRENEKLFF	TRBV12-3/TRBV12-4	TRBJ1-4	.	.
TGTGCCAGCAGCCCTCCCGGGACAGGCTACACTGAAGCTTTCTTT	CASSPPGTGYTEAFF	TRBV11-3	TRBJ1-1	TRBD1	.
TGTGCCAGCAGCGAGGGGGCAGGGGCGGCTGGAAACACCATATATTTT	CASSEGAGAAGNTIYF	TRBV9	TRBJ1-3	TRBD1	.
TGCGCCAGCAGCCAAGATTCGAGGCAGTACGAGCAGTACTTC	CASSQDSRQYEQYF	TRBV4-3	TRBJ2-7	.	.
TGTGCCAGCAGCCAAGAATTTAGCGGGAGTTCTTCCGAGCAGTACTTC	CASSQEFSGSSSEQYF	TRBV3-1/TRBV3-2	TRBJ2-7	TRBD2	.
TGTGCCAGCAGCGACGGGGACACAGACCTAAACGAGCAGTACTTC	CASSDGDTDLNEQYF	TRBV9	TRBJ2-7	.	.
TGTGCCAGCAGCTCCGACAGCTACGAGCAGTACTTC	CASSSDSYEQYF	TRBV12-3/TRBV12-4	TRBJ2-7	.	.
TGTGCCAGCAGCGACCGACAGGGGGCTGAGGACACCGGGGAGCTGTTTTTT	CASSDRQGAEDTGELFF	TRBV9	TRBJ2-2	TRBD1	.
TGTGCCAGTAGTATTTCTACAGGGGGCGACTATGGCTACACCTTC	CASSISTGGDYGYTF	TRBV19	TRBJ1-2	TRBD1	.
TGTGCCAGCTCACCACCCATGGGGCTGTACACTGAAGCTTTCTTT	CASSPPMGLYTEAFF	TRBV18	TRBJ1-1	.	.
TGTGCCAGCAGCCCTACAGGGGAACGAGATACGCAGTATTTT	CASSPTGERDTQYF	TRBV9	TRBJ2-3	TRBD1	.
TGTGCCAGCAGTGCAGGACTAGCGAGTTACGAGCAGTACTTC	CASSAGLASYEQYF	TRBV27	TRBJ2-7	TRBD2	.
TGCAGCGTTACCGGACTAGCGGGAGGCCCCCCGTACTTC	CSVTGLAGGPPYF	TRBV29-1	TRBJ2-5	TRBD2	.
TGTGCCAGCAGCACCAAAAAAAGAGGCAGACAGGGGCGAAATACAACTAATGAAAAACTGTTTTTT	CASSTKKRGRQGRNTTNEKLFF	TRBV21-1	TRBJ1-4	.	.
TGTGCCAGCAGCTTGGCCAGGGGTACCTACGAGCAGTACTTC	CASSLARGTYEQYF	TRBV5-4	TRBJ2-7	.	.
TGTGCCAGCAGTTTGACAGTCTCCTACGAGCAGTACTTC	CASSLTVSYEQYF	TRBV27	TRBJ2-7	.	.
TGCGCCAGCAACCACAGGGAAAGGGGTGAGCAGTTCTTC	CASNHRERGEQFF	TRBV5-1	TRBJ2-1	.	once
TGCGCCAGCAGCCCCGGTAGCGGGAGGGAAGAGACCCAGTACTTC	CASSPGSGREETQYF	TRBV5-1	TRBJ2-5	TRBD2	once
TGTGCCAGTAGTATCGGCAGGGGTGAGACCCAGTACTTC	CASSIGRGETQYF	TRBV19	TRBJ2-5	.	.
TGTGCCAGCAGCTTGACTAGCGACATCTCCTACAATGAGCAGTTCTTC	CASSLTSDISYNEQFF	TRBV7-8	TRBJ2-1	TRBD2	.
TGTGCCAGTAGTATAGGCGGCTCTGGCTACACCTTC	CASSIGGSGYTF	TRBV19	TRBJ1-2	.	.
TGTGCCAGCAGCCACGACAGGGGGGGGACTGAAGCTTTCTTT	CASSHDRGGTEAFF	TRBV4-2	TRBJ1-1	TRBD1	.
TGCGCCAGCAGCCAAAACCAGGGTGCTGGAAACACCATATATTTT	CASSQNQGAGNTIYF	TRBV4-3	TRBJ1-3	.	.
TGCGCCAGCAGCCAAGGCTTGAGACAGATATACGAGCAGTACTTC	CASSQGLRQIYEQYF	TRBV4-1	TRBJ2-7	.	.